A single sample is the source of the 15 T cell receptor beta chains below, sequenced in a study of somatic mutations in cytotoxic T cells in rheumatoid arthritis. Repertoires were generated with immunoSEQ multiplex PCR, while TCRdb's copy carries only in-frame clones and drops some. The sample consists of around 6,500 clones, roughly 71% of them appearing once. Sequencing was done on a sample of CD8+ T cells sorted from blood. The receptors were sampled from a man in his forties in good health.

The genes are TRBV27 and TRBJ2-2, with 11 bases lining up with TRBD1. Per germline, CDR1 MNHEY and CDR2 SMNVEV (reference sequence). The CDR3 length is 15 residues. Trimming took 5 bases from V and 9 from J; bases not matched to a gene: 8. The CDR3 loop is CASSPWGQGDRELFF. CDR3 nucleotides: TGTGCCAGCAGTCCATGGGGACAGGGGGACCGGGAGCTGTTTTTT.

CDR3 nucleotides: TGTGCCAGCAGTTCCCGACAGGGGGGTAAGGGCTACACCTTC. This codes for CASSSRQGGKGYTF. V gene TRBV27 combines with J gene TRBJ1-2, with 9 bases matching TRBD1. The germline V gene encodes CDR1 MNHEY and CDR2 SMNVEV (reference sequence). V gave up 4 bases and J gave up 8 bases; unmatched junction bases: 8. The CDR3 is 14 amino acids.

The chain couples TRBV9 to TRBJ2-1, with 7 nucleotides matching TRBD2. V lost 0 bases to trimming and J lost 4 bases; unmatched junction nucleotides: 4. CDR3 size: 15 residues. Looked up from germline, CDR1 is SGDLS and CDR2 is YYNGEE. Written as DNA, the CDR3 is TGTGCCAGCAGCGTAGGGCTAGCGGAGTACAATGAGCAGTTCTTC. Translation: CASSVGLAEYNEQFF.

The CDR3 DNA reads as TGTGCCAGCAGCTCCAGGACGGATGCAACTAATGAAAAACTGTTTTTT. Protein: CASSSRTDATNEKLFF. This chain connects TRBV13 to TRBJ1-4; D unresolved. The CDR3 totals 16 residues. Germline V gene sequence: CDR1 PRHDT, CDR2 FYEKMQ (reference sequence). Deletions cut 4 bases from V and 0 bases from J, with 12 bases between.

CDR3 nucleotides: TGTGCCAGCAGCCCAACCCCGGGACGGAGAAACTATGGCTACACCTTC. Translating it yields CASSPTPGRRNYGYTF. V is TRBV7-9 and J is TRBJ1-2; weak D call: TRBD1 (5 bases). This CDR3 spans 16 amino acids. Deletions cut 5 bases from V and 2 bases from J, with 18 bases between. Germline assignment: CDR1 SEHNR and CDR2 FQNEAQ (reference sequence).

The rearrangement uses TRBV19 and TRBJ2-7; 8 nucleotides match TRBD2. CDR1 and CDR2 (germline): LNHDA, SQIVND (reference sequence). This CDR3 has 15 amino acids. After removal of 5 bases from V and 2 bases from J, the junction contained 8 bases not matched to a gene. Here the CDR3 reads CASSWKLAVTYEQYF. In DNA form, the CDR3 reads TGTGCCAGTAGTTGGAAACTAGCGGTCACCTACGAGCAGTACTTC.

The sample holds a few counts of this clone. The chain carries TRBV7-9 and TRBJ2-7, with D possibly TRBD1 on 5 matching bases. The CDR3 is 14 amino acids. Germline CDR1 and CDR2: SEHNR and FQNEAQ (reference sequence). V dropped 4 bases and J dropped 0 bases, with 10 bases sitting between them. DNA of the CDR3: TGTGCCAGCAGCTCACACCAGGGCTCCTACGAGCAGTACTTC. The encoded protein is CASSSHQGSYEQYF.

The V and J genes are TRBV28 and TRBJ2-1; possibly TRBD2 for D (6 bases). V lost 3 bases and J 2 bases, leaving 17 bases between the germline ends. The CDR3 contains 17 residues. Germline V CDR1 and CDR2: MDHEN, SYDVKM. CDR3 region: CASSFYSLAKTYNEQFF. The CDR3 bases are TGTGCCAGCAGTTTCTATAGTCTAGCGAAAACCTACAATGAGCAGTTCTTC.

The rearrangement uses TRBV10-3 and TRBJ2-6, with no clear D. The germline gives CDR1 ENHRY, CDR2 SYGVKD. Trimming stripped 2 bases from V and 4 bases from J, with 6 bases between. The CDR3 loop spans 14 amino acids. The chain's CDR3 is CAISEPRGANVLTF. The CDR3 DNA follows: TGTGCCATCAGTGAGCCGCGGGGGGCCAACGTCCTGACTTTC.

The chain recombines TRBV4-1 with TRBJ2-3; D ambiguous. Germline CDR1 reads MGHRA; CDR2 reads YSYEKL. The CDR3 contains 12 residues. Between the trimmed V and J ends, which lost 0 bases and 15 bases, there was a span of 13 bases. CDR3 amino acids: CASSQDQSGKYF. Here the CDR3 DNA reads TGCGCCAGCAGCCAAGACCAGAGTGGGAAATATTTT.

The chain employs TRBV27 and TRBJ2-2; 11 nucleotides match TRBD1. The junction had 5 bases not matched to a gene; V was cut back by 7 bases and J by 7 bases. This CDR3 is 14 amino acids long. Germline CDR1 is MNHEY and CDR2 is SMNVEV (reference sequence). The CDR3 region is CASTRDRGVGELFF. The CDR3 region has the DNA TGTGCCAGCACCCGGGACAGGGGGGTCGGGGAGCTGTTTTTT.

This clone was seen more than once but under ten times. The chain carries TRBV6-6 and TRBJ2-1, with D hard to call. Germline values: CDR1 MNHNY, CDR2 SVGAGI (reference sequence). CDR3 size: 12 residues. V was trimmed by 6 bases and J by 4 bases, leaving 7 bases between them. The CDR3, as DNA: TGTGCCAGCAGCAGACCGTACAATGAGCAGTTCTTC. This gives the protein CASSRPYNEQFF.

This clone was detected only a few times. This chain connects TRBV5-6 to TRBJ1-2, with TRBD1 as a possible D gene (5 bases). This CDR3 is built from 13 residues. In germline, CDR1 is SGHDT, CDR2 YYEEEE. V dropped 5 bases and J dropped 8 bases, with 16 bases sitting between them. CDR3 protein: CASSLGLFQGYTF. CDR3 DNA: TGTGCCAGCAGTCTGGGGCTGTTTCAGGGCTACACCTTC.

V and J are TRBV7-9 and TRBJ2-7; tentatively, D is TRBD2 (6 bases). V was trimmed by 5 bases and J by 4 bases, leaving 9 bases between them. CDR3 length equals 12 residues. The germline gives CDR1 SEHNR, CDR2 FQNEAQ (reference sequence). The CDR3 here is CASSRELYEQYF. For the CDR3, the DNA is TGTGCCAGCAGCCGGGAGCTTTACGAGCAGTACTTC.

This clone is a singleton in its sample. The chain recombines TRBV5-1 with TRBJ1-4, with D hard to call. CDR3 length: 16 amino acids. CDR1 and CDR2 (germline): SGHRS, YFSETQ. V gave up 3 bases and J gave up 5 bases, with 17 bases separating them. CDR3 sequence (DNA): TGCGCCAGCAGCTCTTCGGGCCGACCCTTGAATGAAAAACTGTTTTTT. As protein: CASSSSGRPLNEKLFF.